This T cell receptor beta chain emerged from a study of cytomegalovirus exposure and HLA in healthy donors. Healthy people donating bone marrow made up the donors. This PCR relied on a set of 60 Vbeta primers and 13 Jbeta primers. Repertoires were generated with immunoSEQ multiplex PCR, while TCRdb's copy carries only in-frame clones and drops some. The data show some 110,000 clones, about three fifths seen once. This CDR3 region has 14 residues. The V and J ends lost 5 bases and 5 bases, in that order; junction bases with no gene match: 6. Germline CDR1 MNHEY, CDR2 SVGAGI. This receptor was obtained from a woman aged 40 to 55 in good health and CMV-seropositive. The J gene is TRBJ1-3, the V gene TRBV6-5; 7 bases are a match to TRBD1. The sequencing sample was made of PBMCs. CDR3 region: CASSPTGARNTIYF. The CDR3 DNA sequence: TGTGCCAGCAGTCCTACAGGGGCCCGAAACACCATATATTTT.